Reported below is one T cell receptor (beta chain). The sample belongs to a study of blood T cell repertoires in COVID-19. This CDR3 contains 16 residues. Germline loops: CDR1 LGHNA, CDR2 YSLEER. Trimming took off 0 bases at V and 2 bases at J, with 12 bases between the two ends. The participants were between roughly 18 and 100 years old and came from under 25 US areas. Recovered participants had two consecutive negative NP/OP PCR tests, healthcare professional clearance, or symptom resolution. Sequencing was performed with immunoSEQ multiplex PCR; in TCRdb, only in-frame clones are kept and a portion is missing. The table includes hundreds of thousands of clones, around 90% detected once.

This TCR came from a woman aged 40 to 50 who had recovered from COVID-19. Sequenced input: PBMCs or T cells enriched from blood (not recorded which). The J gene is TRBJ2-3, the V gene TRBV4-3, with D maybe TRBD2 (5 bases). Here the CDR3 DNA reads TGCGCCAGCAGCCAAGACCTAGCACCTTTCACAGATACGCAGTATTTT. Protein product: CASSQDLAPFTDTQYF.